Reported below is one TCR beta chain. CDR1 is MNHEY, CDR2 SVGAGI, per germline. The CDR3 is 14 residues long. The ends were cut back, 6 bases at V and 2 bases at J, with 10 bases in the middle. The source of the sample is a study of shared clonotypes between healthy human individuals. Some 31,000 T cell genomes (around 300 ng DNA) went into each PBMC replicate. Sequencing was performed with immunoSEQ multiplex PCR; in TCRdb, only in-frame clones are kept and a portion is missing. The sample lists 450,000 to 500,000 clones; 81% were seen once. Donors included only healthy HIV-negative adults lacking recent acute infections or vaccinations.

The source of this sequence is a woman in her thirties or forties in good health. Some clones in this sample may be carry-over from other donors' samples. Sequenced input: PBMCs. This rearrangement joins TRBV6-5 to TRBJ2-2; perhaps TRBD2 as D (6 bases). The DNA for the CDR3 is TGTGCCAGCAGGAGGACTACTAACACCGGGGAGCTGTTTTTT. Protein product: CASRRTTNTGELFF.